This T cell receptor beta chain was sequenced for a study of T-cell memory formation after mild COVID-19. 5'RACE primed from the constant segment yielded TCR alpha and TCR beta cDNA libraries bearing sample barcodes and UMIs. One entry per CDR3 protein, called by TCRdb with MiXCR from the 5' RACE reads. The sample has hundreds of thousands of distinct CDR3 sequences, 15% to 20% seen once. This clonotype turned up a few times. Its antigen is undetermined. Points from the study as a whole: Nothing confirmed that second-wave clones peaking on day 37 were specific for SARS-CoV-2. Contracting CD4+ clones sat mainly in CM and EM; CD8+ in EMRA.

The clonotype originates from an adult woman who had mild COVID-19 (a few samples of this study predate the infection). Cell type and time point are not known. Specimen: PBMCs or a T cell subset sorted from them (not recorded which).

Here the CDR3 DNA reads TGTGCCAGCAGGATCCTTAGTGACTACGAGCAGTACTTC. This encodes CASRILSDYEQYF. This chain joins TRBV4-2 and TRBJ2-7; D gene uncertain. CDR1 and CDR2 (germline): LGHNA, YNFKEQ. The CDR3 loop spans 13 amino acids. V was cut by 6 bases and J by 3 bases, with 12 bases left in between.